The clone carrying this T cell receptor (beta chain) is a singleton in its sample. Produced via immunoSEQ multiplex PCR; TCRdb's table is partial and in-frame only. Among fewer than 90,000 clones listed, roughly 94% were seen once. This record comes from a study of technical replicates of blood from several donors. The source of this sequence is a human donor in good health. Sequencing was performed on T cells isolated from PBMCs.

The CDR3 DNA is TGTGCCAGCAGCTTGCGCCAGGTAAAACAAGAGACCCAGTACTTC. This encodes CASSLRQVKQETQYF. This chain uses TRBV5-4 with TRBJ2-5, with unresolved D. The germline CDR1 and CDR2 sequences are SGHNT and YYREEE (reference sequence). V dropped 1 base and J dropped 2 bases, with 12 bases sitting between them. The length of the CDR3 is 15 residues.